This T cell receptor beta chain was documented in a study of shared clonotypes between healthy human individuals. General study findings and limits: Of the naive CD4 clonotypes, roughly 5% were shared across a few donors. Among non-shared clonotypes, generation probabilities were lower than among those shared by all four donors.

About this clone itself: Antigen unknown.

The J segment lost 6 bases and the V segment lost 4 bases, leaving 9 bases of the junction unmatched. The CDR3 spans 15 residues. Looked up from germline, CDR1 is SGHTA and CDR2 is FQGNSA. TCRdb keeps only in-frame clones here, not all; method: immunoSEQ multiplex PCR. Here the sample spans some 2,000,000 clones, roughly 94% being singletons. V is TRBV7-2 and J is TRBJ1-2; 9 bases line up with TRBD1. The sequencing sample was made of naive CD4+ T cells sorted from blood. The subset was: CD45RA+ positively selected. This clonotype originated in a man between 18 and 29 years old in good health. CDR3 bases: TGTGCCAGCAGCTCAAACAAGTGGACAGGGGATGGCTACACCTTC. Amino acid sequence: CASSSNKWTGDGYTF.